The clone carrying this T cell receptor beta chain showed up just once. The antigen is undetermined. The CDR3 does not close with the conserved phenylalanine or tryptophan, likely indicating a read error. This sample was taken from a study of CD8+CD57+ T cells in acquired aplastic anemia. The wider study: Recorded DNA amounts for sorted CD4+ and CD8+ cells had an average of 3.2 ug. General study results and limits: Some 27 CD8+ CDR3 sequences were shared between patients and controls.

Profiles of TCR beta VDJ and CDR3 were generated from a genomic DNA template. TCRdb re-derived calls from the reads in MiXCR, one entry per CDR3 protein. Counted here are about 260,000 distinct CDR3 sequences, 70% to 85% occurring once; the ten biggest clones make up less than 50%. Patients chosen for sequencing had shown CD8+CD57+ cell expansion by flow cytometry. Every one of the patients had aplastic anemia (severe, acquired). None of the patients had been given any therapy when their blood was sampled. The source is a human donor with aplastic anemia. Sequencing was done on a sample of sorted CD4+, CD8+, or CD8+CD57+ T cells (not recorded which) from PBMCs.

The CDR3 loop reads CASSNGGIAVQYC. CDR3 DNA sequence: TGTGCCAGCTCAAATGGGGGGATCGCTGTGCAGTACTGC. The rearrangement links TRBV7-2 to TRBJ2-1; maybe TRBD2 (6 bases). The end of the DNA fits TRBJ2-7 better, so the J call may be wrong. This CDR3 has 13 residues. The V gene's germline CDR1 is SGHTA and CDR2 FQGNSA.